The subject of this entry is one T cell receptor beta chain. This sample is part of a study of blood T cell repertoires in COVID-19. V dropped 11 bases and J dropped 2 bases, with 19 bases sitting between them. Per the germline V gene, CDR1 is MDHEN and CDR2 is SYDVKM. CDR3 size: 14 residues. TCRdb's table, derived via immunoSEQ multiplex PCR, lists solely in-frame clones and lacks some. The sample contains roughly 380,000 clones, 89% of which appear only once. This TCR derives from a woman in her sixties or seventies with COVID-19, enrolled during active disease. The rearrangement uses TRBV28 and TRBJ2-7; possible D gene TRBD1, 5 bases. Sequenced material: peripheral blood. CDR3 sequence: CASSRQGGTYEQYF. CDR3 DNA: TGTGCCTCCTCCAGGCAGGGTGGAACCTACGAGCAGTACTTC.